The rows below give T cell receptor beta chains drawn from one sample of a study of metastatic and nonmetastatic thyroid tumors. Via MiXCR, TCRdb re-called the PCR reads. This table has 30,000 to 45,000 clones, 20% to 30% appearing once. The sequencing sample was made of blood. The receptors here all came from a female donor with papillary thyroid cancer or a benign thyroid nodule (not recorded which). Some clones in this sample may be carry-over from other donors' samples. Both conserved end residues are part of each CDR3. A D gene is named only where the DNA matches it firmly. Where a row states a size, it is once, few, many or the class of an expanded clone; other rows omit it.

D gene: .; clone size: .; V gene: TRBV18; J gene: TRBJ2-5; CDR3 protein: CASSPLAEKETQCF; CDR3 DNA: TGTGCCAGCTCACCACTAGCGGAAAAAGAGACCCAGTGCTTC
D gene: TRBD1; clone size: .; V gene: TRBV19; J gene: TRBJ2-1; CDR3 protein: CASSSRDRVNNEHFF; CDR3 DNA: TGTGCCAGTAGTAGCCGGGACAGGGTTAACAATGAGCACTTCTTC
D gene: .; clone size: few; V gene: TRBV6-1; J gene: TRBJ1-2; CDR3 protein: CASSTGPEAYGYTF; CDR3 DNA: TGTGCCAGCAGTACCGGCCCGGAGGCCTATGGCTACACCTTC
D gene: TRBD1; clone size: few; V gene: TRBV2; J gene: TRBJ2-4; CDR3 protein: CASSESGGENIQYF; CDR3 DNA: TGTGCCAGCAGTGAATCAGGGGGCGAAAACATTCAGTACTTC
D gene: TRBD1; clone size: many; V gene: TRBV11-2; J gene: TRBJ1-6; CDR3 protein: CASSSQGAGNSPLHF; CDR3 DNA: TGTGCCAGCAGCTCCCAGGGGGCGGGCAATTCACCCCTCCACTTT
D gene: TRBD1; clone size: .; V gene: TRBV28; J gene: TRBJ2-7; CDR3 protein: CASSWTGEGVQYF; CDR3 DNA: TGTGCCAGCAGTTGGACAGGGGAGGGAGTGCAGTACTTC
D gene: .; clone size: many; V gene: TRBV4-3; J gene: TRBJ1-2; CDR3 protein: CASSPVRAGSYGYTF; CDR3 DNA: TGCGCCAGCAGCCCAGTCAGGGCAGGGAGCTATGGCTACACCTTC
D gene: .; clone size: many; V gene: TRBV15; J gene: TRBJ2-7; CDR3 protein: CATSREMGQLYEQYF; CDR3 DNA: TGTGCCACCAGCAGAGAGATGGGACAACTCTACGAGCAGTACTTC
D gene: .; clone size: many; V gene: TRBV28; J gene: TRBJ2-4; CDR3 protein: CASSRDHSGVAKNIQYF; CDR3 DNA: TGTGCCAGCAGCCGGGACCATTCGGGGGTAGCCAAAAACATTCAGTACTTC
D gene: TRBD1; clone size: .; V gene: TRBV28; J gene: TRBJ2-5; CDR3 protein: CASSFEQGAGETQYF; CDR3 DNA: TGTGCCAGCAGTTTTGAACAGGGGGCAGGAGAGACCCAGTACTTC
D gene: TRBD2; clone size: .; V gene: TRBV20-1; J gene: TRBJ2-7; CDR3 protein: CSATSGTSGSGDSYEQYF; CDR3 DNA: TGCAGTGCCACCTCCGGGACTAGCGGGAGCGGGGACTCCTACGAGCAGTACTTC
D gene: TRBD1; clone size: many; V gene: TRBV10-3; J gene: TRBJ2-5; CDR3 protein: CAISYDRGSQETQYF; CDR3 DNA: TGTGCCATCAGTTACGACAGGGGGAGTCAAGAGACCCAGTACTTC
D gene: TRBD2; clone size: many; V gene: TRBV6-1; J gene: TRBJ2-3; CDR3 protein: CASSCGGVSTDTQYF; CDR3 DNA: TGTGCCAGCAGTTGCGGGGGGGTGAGCACAGATACGCAGTATTTT
D gene: .; clone size: many; V gene: TRBV28; J gene: TRBJ1-4; CDR3 protein: CASSPPAFKVGEKLFF; CDR3 DNA: TGTGCCAGCAGCCCCCCTGCCTTTAAGGTCGGGGAAAAACTGTTTTTT
D gene: .; clone size: many; V gene: TRBV5-1; J gene: TRBJ2-1; CDR3 protein: CASSLEGQSRVRNEQFF; CDR3 DNA: TGCGCCAGCAGCTTGGAAGGGCAATCTAGAGTTCGCAATGAGCAGTTCTTC
D gene: .; clone size: .; V gene: TRBV18; J gene: TRBJ1-6; CDR3 protein: CASSPNQGLSSPLHF; CDR3 DNA: TGTGCCAGCTCACCCAACCAGGGTCTAAGTTCACCCCTCCACTTT
D gene: .; clone size: many; V gene: TRBV20-1; J gene: TRBJ1-2; CDR3 protein: CSARSTGPYTF; CDR3 DNA: TGCAGTGCTCGGTCGACAGGCCCCTACACCTTC
D gene: TRBD1; clone size: .; V gene: TRBV6-5; J gene: TRBJ2-7; CDR3 protein: CASSYSGERQGVYEQYF; CDR3 DNA: TGTGCCAGCAGTTACTCTGGCGAGAGACAGGGGGTCTACGAGCAGTACTTC
D gene: TRBD1; clone size: .; V gene: TRBV7-9; J gene: TRBJ1-1; CDR3 protein: CASSPYTGVDEAFF; CDR3 DNA: TGTGCCAGCAGCCCATATACAGGGGTGGATGAAGCTTTCTTT
D gene: .; clone size: many; V gene: TRBV5-1; J gene: TRBJ2-3; CDR3 protein: CASSLEGAADTQYF; CDR3 DNA: TGCGCCAGCAGCTTGGAAGGGGCAGCAGATACGCAGTATTTT
D gene: .; clone size: many; V gene: TRBV7-9; J gene: TRBJ2-7; CDR3 protein: CASSLGQKYEQYF; CDR3 DNA: TGTGCCAGCAGCTTAGGACAGAAATACGAGCAGTACTTC
D gene: TRBD1; clone size: many; V gene: TRBV20-1; J gene: TRBJ1-4; CDR3 protein: CSARDLGRGHSNEKLFF; CDR3 DNA: TGCAGTGCTAGAGATCTTGGCAGGGGGCATTCTAATGAAAAACTGTTTTTT
D gene: .; clone size: many; V gene: TRBV20-1; J gene: TRBJ2-7; CDR3 protein: CSAKARLTYEQYF; CDR3 DNA: TGCAGTGCTAAGGCACGCTTGACCTACGAGCAGTACTTC
D gene: .; clone size: many; V gene: TRBV5-1; J gene: TRBJ2-1; CDR3 protein: CASSLALGVGEQFF; CDR3 DNA: TGCGCCAGCAGCTTGGCCTTGGGAGTGGGTGAGCAGTTCTTC
D gene: .; clone size: .; V gene: TRBV20-1; J gene: TRBJ2-2; CDR3 protein: CSATPLNTGELFF; CDR3 DNA: TGCAGTGCTACCCCACTGAACACCGGGGAGCTGTTTTTT
D gene: .; clone size: many; V gene: TRBV4-3; J gene: TRBJ2-2; CDR3 protein: CASSQDWGSTGELFF; CDR3 DNA: TGCGCCAGCAGCCAAGATTGGGGTAGCACCGGGGAGCTGTTTTTT
D gene: .; clone size: once; V gene: TRBV7-2; J gene: TRBJ2-1; CDR3 protein: CASSLTTDRSEQFF; CDR3 DNA: TGTGCCAGCAGCTTAACCACGGACAGAAGTGAGCAGTTCTTC
D gene: TRBD1; clone size: .; V gene: TRBV11-2; J gene: TRBJ1-3; CDR3 protein: CASSYGTGRGGNTIYF; CDR3 DNA: TGTGCCAGCAGCTACGGGACAGGCAGGGGAGGGAACACCATATATTTT
D gene: .; clone size: many; V gene: TRBV20-1; J gene: TRBJ2-1; CDR3 protein: CSASKVNEQFF; CDR3 DNA: TGCAGTGCTAGTAAAGTCAATGAGCAGTTCTTC
D gene: .; clone size: few; V gene: TRBV12-3/TRBV12-4; J gene: TRBJ2-7; CDR3 protein: CASSLVSTYEQYF; CDR3 DNA: TGTGCCAGCAGTTTGGTTAGTACCTACGAGCAGTACTTC
D gene: .; clone size: few; V gene: TRBV6-5; J gene: TRBJ1-3; CDR3 protein: CASSYYKGGSGNTIYF; CDR3 DNA: TGTGCCAGCAGTTACTATAAGGGTGGGTCTGGAAACACCATATATTTT
D gene: TRBD1; clone size: many; V gene: TRBV6-4; J gene: TRBJ2-2; CDR3 protein: CASSAETGGFRELFF; CDR3 DNA: TGTGCCAGCAGTGCCGAGACAGGGGGCTTTCGGGAGCTGTTTTTT
D gene: .; clone size: .; V gene: TRBV5-1; J gene: TRBJ2-7; CDR3 protein: CASISDSGGHEQYF; CDR3 DNA: TGCGCCAGCATCTCCGACAGTGGGGGTCACGAGCAGTACTTC
D gene: TRBD1; clone size: .; V gene: TRBV20-1; J gene: TRBJ1-5; CDR3 protein: CSAISGTGYSNQPQHF; CDR3 DNA: TGCAGTGCTATCTCCGGGACAGGATATAGCAATCAGCCCCAGCATTTT
D gene: .; clone size: .; V gene: TRBV5-5; J gene: TRBJ2-4; CDR3 protein: CASSLTGQGQAKNIQYF; CDR3 DNA: TGTGCCAGCAGCTTGACAGGGCAGGGGCAAGCCAAAAACATTCAGTACTTC
D gene: .; clone size: few; V gene: TRBV6-5; J gene: TRBJ1-1; CDR3 protein: CASSSLSETEAFF; CDR3 DNA: TGTGCCAGCAGTTCCCTCTCAGAGACTGAAGCTTTCTTT
D gene: TRBD1; clone size: medium-sized; V gene: TRBV27; J gene: TRBJ1-6; CDR3 protein: CASRTTGGRNSPLHF; CDR3 DNA: TGTGCCAGCAGAACGACAGGGGGCCGTAATTCACCCCTCCACTTT
D gene: .; clone size: many; V gene: TRBV10-2; J gene: TRBJ1-1; CDR3 protein: CASRKTENTEAFF; CDR3 DNA: TGCGCCAGCCGAAAGACGGAGAACACTGAAGCTTTCTTT
D gene: TRBD2; clone size: .; V gene: TRBV19; J gene: TRBJ2-3; CDR3 protein: CASSVQREPTDTQYF; CDR3 DNA: TGTGCCAGTAGTGTCCAGCGGGAACCCACAGATACGCAGTATTTT
D gene: .; clone size: many; V gene: TRBV7-9; J gene: TRBJ1-4; CDR3 protein: CASSLVADKLFF; CDR3 DNA: TGTGCCAGCAGCTTAGTGGCGGACAAACTGTTTTTT
D gene: TRBD1; clone size: large; V gene: TRBV6-1; J gene: TRBJ2-5; CDR3 protein: CASSRGQNQETQYF; CDR3 DNA: TGTGCCAGCAGTAGGGGACAGAACCAAGAGACCCAGTACTTC
D gene: .; clone size: .; V gene: TRBV5-4; J gene: TRBJ2-3; CDR3 protein: CASSWISTDTQYF; CDR3 DNA: TGTGCCAGCAGCTGGATTAGCACAGATACGCAGTATTTT
D gene: .; clone size: few; V gene: TRBV28; J gene: TRBJ1-2; CDR3 protein: CARAVGWYGYTF; CDR3 DNA: TGTGCCAGGGCCGTTGGGTGGTATGGCTACACCTTC